The sequence of this T cell receptor (beta chain) was determined in a study of cytomegalovirus exposure and HLA in healthy donors. Both 60 Vbeta primers and 13 Jbeta primers went into the PCR. Data came from immunoSEQ multiplex PCR; TCRdb stores just in-frame clones and leaves some out. The data contain roughly 150,000 clones, roughly 9.4% of them singletons. V was clipped by 3 bases and J by 7 bases, with 19 bases between them. The CDR3 runs 16 residues. Looked up from germline, CDR1 is MGHRA and CDR2 is YSYEKL. The material sequenced was PBMCs. The rearrangement joins TRBV4-1 to TRBJ2-1, with D possibly matching TRBD2 (6 bases). This TCR was sampled from a male donor in good health and CMV-seronegative. This CDR3 is CASSQAQRVGENEQFF. CDR3 nucleotides: TGCGCCAGCAGCCAGGCTCAGCGGGTGGGGGAAAATGAGCAGTTCTTC.